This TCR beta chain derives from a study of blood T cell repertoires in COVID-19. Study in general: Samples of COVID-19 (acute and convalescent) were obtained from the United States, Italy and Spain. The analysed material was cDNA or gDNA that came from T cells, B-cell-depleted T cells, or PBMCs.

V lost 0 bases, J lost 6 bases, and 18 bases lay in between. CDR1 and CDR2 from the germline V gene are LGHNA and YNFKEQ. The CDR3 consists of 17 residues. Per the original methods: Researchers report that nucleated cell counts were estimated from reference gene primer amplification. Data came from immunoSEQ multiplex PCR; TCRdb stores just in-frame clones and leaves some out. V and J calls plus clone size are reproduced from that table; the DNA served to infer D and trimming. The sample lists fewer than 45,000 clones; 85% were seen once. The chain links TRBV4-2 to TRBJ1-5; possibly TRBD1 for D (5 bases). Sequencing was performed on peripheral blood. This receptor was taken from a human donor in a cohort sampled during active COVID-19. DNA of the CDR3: TGTGCCAGCAGCCAAGACAGGACATCTAGGGGAGGTCAGCCCCAGCATTTT. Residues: CASSQDRTSRGGQPQHF.